What follows are 19 T cell receptor beta chains derived from one specimen sequenced in a study of T cell responses to AZD1222 COVID-19 vaccine. The data were produced by immunoSEQ multiplex PCR, yet TCRdb's version contains in-frame clones alone and is incomplete. The sample contains 95,000 to 110,000 clones, roughly 88% of which appear only once. Sequencing used peripheral blood, obtained on day 0 of AZD1222 vaccination. The source is an adult in good health.

The rearrangement links TRBV27 to TRBJ1-5; unclear D gene. This CDR3 comprises 13 residues. V was shortened by 7 bases and J by 5 bases, with 12 bases between the two germline ends. Germline assignment: CDR1 MNHEY and CDR2 SMNVEV (reference sequence). The CDR3 loop is CASKVSWDQPQHF. The CDR3 nucleotides read TGTGCCAGCAAGGTGAGTTGGGATCAGCCCCAGCATTTT.

J is TRBJ2-7 and V is TRBV6-2 or TRBV6-3; possible D gene TRBD2, 5 bases. Germline V CDR1 and CDR2: MNHEY, SVGEGT. Trimming left V 6 bases short and J 12 bases short, with 18 bases between. The CDR3 is 12 residues long. CDR3 sequence reads: CASSLSPGKRYF. CDR3 coding DNA: TGTGCCAGCAGCCTTAGTCCCGGGAAACGGTACTTC.

This clone came up a few times. CDR3 protein: CASGPGPRYEQYF. CDR3 DNA sequence: TGTGCCAGTGGACCGGGGCCACGCTACGAGCAGTACTTC. The V and J genes are TRBV19 and TRBJ2-7; D may match TRBD1 or TRBD2 (5 bases each). The CDR3 is 13 residues long. V lost 8 bases and J 3 bases, leaving 14 bases between the germline ends. Germline V gene data show CDR1 as LNHDA and CDR2 as SQIVND (reference sequence). The variable domain in full, with the rest retrieved from reference TRBV19 and TRBJ2-7, is DGGITQSPKYLFRKEGQNVTLSCEQNLNHDAMYWYRQDPGQGLRLIYYSQIVNDFQKGDIAEGYSVSREKKESFPLTVTSAQKNPTAFYLCASGPGPRYEQYFGPGTRLTVT.

The chain has TRBV6-5 and TRBJ1-2; D is ambiguous. The CDR3 sequence is 16 residues long. V was shortened by 0 bases and J by 4 bases, with 15 bases between the two germline ends. Germline V gene sequence: CDR1 MNHEY, CDR2 SVGAGI. This CDR3 is CASSYSRPLAGYGYTF. The CDR3 DNA sequence: TGTGCCAGCAGTTACTCGAGACCCCTCGCGGGCTATGGCTACACCTTC.

This clone has only one observation. The chain links TRBV5-6 to TRBJ1-4; D is ambiguous. The V end lost 1 base, the J end lost 1 base, and 8 bases lay between the germline ends. The germline gives CDR1 SGHDT, CDR2 YYEEEE. The CDR3 sequence is 15 residues long. The CDR3 DNA reads as TGTGCCAGCAGCTTGTTCGAGGGAACTAATGAAAAACTGTTTTTT. Translated, it gives CASSLFEGTNEKLFF.

The rearrangement joins TRBV28 to TRBJ1-2; D uncertain. The germline V gene encodes CDR1 MDHEN and CDR2 SYDVKM. CDR3 length: 14 residues. V was trimmed by 2 bases and J by 2 bases, leaving 9 bases between them. The CDR3 reads CASSLDGRNYGYTF. The CDR3 region has the DNA TGTGCCAGCAGTTTAGACGGACGGAACTATGGCTACACCTTC.

The genes are TRBV5-8 and TRBJ2-5; tentative D call: TRBD2 (6 bases). The CDR3 spans 17 residues. Germline V gene data show CDR1 as SGHTS and CDR2 as YDEGEE. The V gene lost 2 bases and the J gene lost 5 bases, with 22 bases spanning the gap. The CDR3, as DNA: TGTGCCAGCAGCTTCGCAAGGGGACTCCACTTGCCTGAGACCCAGTACTTC. Encoded protein: CASSFARGLHLPETQYF.

This sequence joins TRBV18 and TRBJ2-1; TRBD2 might be the D (5 bases). The CDR3 loop spans 14 amino acids. The V gene lost 3 bases and the J gene lost 2 bases, with 8 bases spanning the gap. Germline loops: CDR1 KGHSH, CDR2 LQKENI. Written as DNA, the CDR3 is TGTGCCAGCTCACCGCCGACTACCTACAATGAGCAGTTCTTC. Translated: CASSPPTTYNEQFF.

The chain uses TRBV2 and TRBJ1-6; no firm D call. The CDR3 totals 16 residues. With 3 bases removed from V and 0 bases from J, the gap between germline ends came to 9 bases. CDR1 SNHLY and CDR2 FYNNEI come from the germline V gene. CDR3 protein: CASSDPVSSYNSPLHF. The CDR3 DNA reads as TGTGCCAGCAGTGACCCGGTTAGCTCCTATAATTCACCCCTCCACTTT.

The chain has TRBV10-3 and TRBJ2-1; TRBD2 agrees at 9 bases. Germline lookup yields CDR1 ENHRY and CDR2 SYGVKD. This CDR3 spans 18 amino acids. After removal of 0 bases from V and 0 bases from J, the junction contained 6 bases not matched to a gene. In DNA, the CDR3 is TGTGCCATCAGTGAGTCGATAGGTAGCGGGAGCTCCTACAATGAGCAGTTCTTC. Translating gives CAISESIGSGSSYNEQFF.

CDR3 sequence: CASSDGSGGDTDTQYF. CDR3 DNA: TGTGCCAGCAGTGACGGTAGCGGGGGTGACACAGATACGCAGTATTTT. This chain connects TRBV6-4 to TRBJ2-3, with 9 positions matching TRBD2. The ends lost 2 bases at V and 2 bases at J; junction bases unmatched: 5. Germline CDR1 reads MRHNA; CDR2 reads SNTAGT. The CDR3 is 16 amino acids.

J is TRBJ2-1 and V is TRBV7-2; TRBD2 matches at 11 bases. J was trimmed by 5 bases and V by 5 bases; bases with no gene match: 11. Germline loops: CDR1 SGHTA, CDR2 FQGNSA. The CDR3 consists of 17 residues. CDR3 residues: CASSLRTSGRGNNEQFF. The CDR3 DNA reads TGTGCCAGCAGCCTCCGGACTAGCGGGCGGGGAAACAATGAGCAGTTCTTC.

The rearrangement uses TRBV28 and TRBJ2-5; 12 bases match TRBD2. The junction had 22 bases not matched to a gene; V was cut back by 1 base and J by 7 bases. CDR1 MDHEN and CDR2 SYDVKM come from the germline V gene. The CDR3 length is 21 residues. CDR3 sequence reads: CASSLSRRTSGKPGLGGTQYF. In nucleotides, the CDR3 is TGTGCCAGCAGTTTATCAAGGCGGACTAGCGGGAAGCCGGGACTCGGGGGGACCCAGTACTTC.

This chain connects TRBV4-3 to TRBJ2-3; D unclear. Per the germline V gene, CDR1 is LGHNA and CDR2 is YSLEER. V lost 0 bases, J lost 6 bases, and 16 bases lay in between. This CDR3 is built from 16 residues. The CDR3 DNA is TGCGCCAGCAGCCAAGAGCGCTACCCGAATTCGGATACGCAGTATTTT. Its protein is CASSQERYPNSDTQYF.

The rearrangement uses TRBV18 and TRBJ2-7; D not resolved. CDR1 is KGHSH and CDR2 is LQKENI in the germline V gene. The CDR3 length is 16 residues. Trimming cost V 0 bases and J 2 bases, with 14 bases left between them. The CDR3 here is CASSPPGRLNAYEQYF. CDR3 nucleotide sequence: TGTGCCAGCTCACCACCAGGCAGGTTAAATGCCTACGAGCAGTACTTC.

The chain's CDR3 is CASSLYLVGSGRSYEQYF. In DNA, the CDR3 is TGTGCCAGCAGTTTATATTTGGTGGGTAGCGGGAGGTCCTACGAGCAGTACTTC. This chain uses TRBV28 with TRBJ2-7; 10 nucleotides agree with TRBD2. The CDR3 runs 18 residues. CDR1 is MDHEN and CDR2 is SYDVKM in the germline V gene. J lost 1 base, V lost 1 base, and 10 bases had no gene match.

The chain couples TRBV7-9 to TRBJ2-1, with D unclear. Trimming removed 5 bases from V and 3 bases from J, with 14 bases in between. In germline, CDR1 is SEHNR, CDR2 FQNEAQ (reference sequence). The CDR3 spans 15 residues. The CDR3 loop is CASSPVSTNYNEQFF. The DNA of the CDR3 is TGTGCCAGCAGCCCTGTTAGCACAAACTACAATGAGCAGTTCTTC.

The chain couples TRBV5-1 to TRBJ2-7; D unresolved. Germline V gene data show CDR1 as SGHRS and CDR2 as YFSETQ. The length of the CDR3 is 14 residues. V lost 4 bases and J 3 bases, leaving 14 bases between the germline ends. CDR3 nucleotides: TGCGCCAGCAGCCGAGACGGCCGAGGCTACGAGCAGTACTTC. Its translation: CASSRDGRGYEQYF.

The rearrangement uses TRBV7-2 and TRBJ2-1; no firm D call. The CDR3 spans 12 residues. The V gene lost 2 bases and the J gene lost 9 bases, with 8 bases spanning the gap. Germline V CDR1 and CDR2: SGHTA, FQGNSA. The CDR3 sequence: CASSLKNGEQFF. DNA of the CDR3: TGTGCCAGCAGCTTAAAAAACGGTGAGCAGTTCTTC.